Sequencing of this T cell receptor (beta chain) was carried out in a study of control samples from healthy donors and cancer patients. The germline CDR1 and CDR2 sequences are SGHNT and YENEEA. Trimming took 4 bases from V and 7 from J, leaving 16 bases between them. The CDR3 loop spans 14 amino acids. Data came from immunoSEQ multiplex PCR; TCRdb stores just in-frame clones and leaves some out. The table has 150,000 or so clones, approximately 92% seen once. Input material: blood. The V gene is TRBV11-3, the J gene TRBJ1-1, with D perhaps TRBD1 (6 bases). The origin of this receptor is a man between 40 and 49 years old in good health. The CDR3 nucleotides read TGTGCCAGCAGCTCGGACAGTGGGGGGAGTGAAGCTTTCTTT. Its protein product is CASSSDSGGSEAFF.